This T cell receptor (beta chain) originates from a study of breast tumors, draining lymph nodes, adjacent tissues (dated by TCRdb to the mid-2010s). In terms of the full investigation: TCR beta repertoires were compared across tumor, adjacent nontumor tissue and axillary lymph nodes obtained from breast cancer patients. In human breast cancer, the study set out to assess how tumor, surrounding tissue and draining lymph node repertoires relate to one another and whether T cells might be exchanged between them.

General conclusions and limits of the study: In luminal-like breast cancer, tumor and nontumor tissue repertoires resembled each other significantly more than in basal-like breast cancer. Rather than being directly demonstrated, the conclusion that tumor T cells originate in lymph nodes was presented as consistent with a hypothesis. A scenario in which most tumor T cells derive from the lymph node and then expand within tumor tissue was judged to be consistent with the data. Tumor T-cell repertoires showed less diversity than lymph node repertoires and more diversity than nontumor tissue repertoires, and tumor T-cell repertoires showed preferential V and J gene usage.

The data were produced on an Illumina HiSeq 2000. TCR beta chain libraries were generated through multiplex PCR amplification. High-throughput sequencing was used to analyze the amplified TCR beta chain products. TCRdb ran its own pipeline on the public reads, namely fastp trimming at Q25 and MiXCR clone calling, and kept in-frame beta chains. For every CDR3 protein sequence, its rows merge into one entry that carries the most common genes and DNA. A total of under 300,000 distinct CDR3 sequences appear in this sample, under 40% of them only once. Approximately 3.3% of the sample is held by the ten biggest clonotypes. The lymph node samples were taken from the axillary draining lymph nodes of breast cancer patients. Notes on this clonotype: There is no known antigen for this receptor. There are no base qualities to consult, and no much larger clone falls within one base.

A distance of 16 bases separates the germline ends of V and J, which lose 4 bases and 7 bases respectively. CDR1 ENHRY and CDR2 SYGVKD were looked up in the germline V gene. The CDR3 sequence holds 15 residues, the cysteine and phenylalanine included. The sequence is cut down to CDR3 DNA, 45 bases in frame from base 1. The specimen was axillary lymph node tissue. The TCR originated in a female donor with breast cancer. Some clones in this sample may be carry-over from other donors' samples. The sequence joins TRBV10-3 to TRBJ1-4; tentative D gene TRBD1, with 5 bases matching. The nucleotides read TGTGCCATCAGTGGGTCTCCGGACGGGGGTGAAAAACTGTTTTTT. It is translated as CAISGSPDGGEKLFF.